This is a list of T cell receptor beta chains from one sample in a study of T cell responses to AZD1222 COVID-19 vaccine. Method: immunoSEQ multiplex PCR; TCRdb's copy keeps in-frame clones and lacks some. This table has about 180,000 clones, over 85% appearing once. Source: peripheral blood, taken 28 days after the second dose of the MenACWY control vaccine. The receptor source for this set is an adult who received the MenACWY meningococcal vaccine as a control. Each CDR3 is given without its conserved first and last residue.

j_gene	len	v_gene	CDR3aa
TRBJ1-4	14	TRBV27	ASRTGTGVSNEKLF
TRBJ1-2	11	TRBV6-1	ASSESARYGYT
TRBJ1-2	13	TRBV6-6	ASSYIGEASYGYT
TRBJ1-5	10	TRBV30	AWSVGSQPQH
TRBJ1-2	9	TRBV20-1	SAEYTGGYT
TRBJ1-1	11	TRBV6-5	ASRGWTGPEAF
TRBJ1-2	12	TRBV30	AWTYRGLGYGYT
TRBJ1-2	12	TRBV27	ASRTFTGNYGYT
TRBJ1-5	13	TRBV3-1/TRBV3-2	ARARSGQGGQPQH
TRBJ2-3	15	TRBV4-2	ASSQVWGRGRTDTQY
TRBJ1-5	11	TRBV2	ASSWGGNQPQH
TRBJ2-3	14	TRBV7-3	ASSPGSRRSADTQY
TRBJ1-1	10	TRBV7-9	ASSFGNTEAF
TRBJ1-1	12	TRBV4-3	ASRSGPMNTEAF
TRBJ2-7	12	TRBV7-2	ASSLRDSPYEQY
TRBJ1-2	11	TRBV6-5	AGYRAATGGYT
TRBJ2-7	13	TRBV6-2/TRBV6-3	ASSALGAGRYEQY
TRBJ1-6	13	TRBV7-2	ASALRTARNSPLH
TRBJ1-2	12	TRBV19	ASSMTGDFYGYT
TRBJ2-2	13	TRBV4-3	ASSQERGRTGELF
TRBJ1-2	12	TRBV5-4	ASSLATSNYGYT
TRBJ1-1	13	TRBV5-4	ASSVDRAVNTEAF
TRBJ1-2	14	TRBV19	ASSRAGGIANYGYT
TRBJ2-3	14	TRBV29-1	SVGPKSGGVGDTQY
TRBJ1-5	12	TRBV2	ASSEWGGGQPQH
TRBJ2-3	12	TRBV19	ASSELSGTDTQY
TRBJ2-3	15	TRBV6-2/TRBV6-3	ASSPGTSGGNTDTQY
TRBJ1-5	12	TRBV6-5	ASRPGQGGQPQH
TRBJ2-5	12	TRBV5-6	ASSLVSREETQY
TRBJ2-1	13	TRBV18	ASSPATGSYNEQF
TRBJ1-6	13	TRBV3-1/TRBV3-2	ASSQAWTGYSPLH
TRBJ1-3	15	TRBV5-7	ASSLEPGGVSGNTIY
TRBJ2-3	11	TRBV6-4	ASSPSIWDTQY
TRBJ2-5	13	TRBV5-8	ASSFRSRGQETQY
TRBJ2-5	9	TRBV18	ASSPEETQY
TRBJ1-2	14	TRBV7-9	ASSLGGTGSNYGYT
TRBJ2-7	14	TRBV5-4	ASSPGGGQFSYEQY